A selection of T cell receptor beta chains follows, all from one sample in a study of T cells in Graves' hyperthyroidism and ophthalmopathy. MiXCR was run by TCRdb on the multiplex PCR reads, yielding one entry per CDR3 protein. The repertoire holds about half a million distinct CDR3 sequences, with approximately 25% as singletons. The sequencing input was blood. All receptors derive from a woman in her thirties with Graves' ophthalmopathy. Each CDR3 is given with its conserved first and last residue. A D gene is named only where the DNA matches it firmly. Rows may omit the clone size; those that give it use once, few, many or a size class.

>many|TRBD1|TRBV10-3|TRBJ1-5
CATDYQGVVNQPQHF
TGTGCCACTGACTACCAGGGGGTAGTCAATCAGCCCCAGCATTTT
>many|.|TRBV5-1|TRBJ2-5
CASSQDQETQYF
TGCGCCAGCAGCCAGGACCAAGAGACCCAGTACTTC
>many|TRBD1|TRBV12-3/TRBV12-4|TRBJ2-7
CASSPSGQGYYEQYF
TGTGCCAGCAGCCCCTCGGGACAGGGGTACTACGAGCAGTACTTC
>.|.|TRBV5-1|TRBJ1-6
CASSLARQRGSPLHF
TGCGCCAGCAGCTTGGCCCGGCAGCGAGGTTCACCCCTCCACTTT
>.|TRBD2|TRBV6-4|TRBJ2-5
CASSETSGAQETQYF
TGTGCCAGCAGTGAAACTAGCGGAGCACAAGAGACCCAGTACTTC
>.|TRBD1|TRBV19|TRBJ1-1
CATSGTGGIVSTEAFF
TGTGCCACGTCCGGGACAGGGGGCATAGTGAGCACTGAAGCTTTCTTT
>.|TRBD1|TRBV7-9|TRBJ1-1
CASSRGQGDNTEAFF
TGTGCCAGCAGCAGGGGACAGGGTGATAACACTGAAGCTTTCTTT
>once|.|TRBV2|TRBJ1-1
CASHRTKNAFF
TGTGCCAGCCACCGGACAAAGAACGCTTTCTTT
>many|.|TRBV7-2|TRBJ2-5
CASSLDNTEETQYF
TGTGCCAGCAGCTTAGACAACACAGAAGAGACCCAGTACTTC
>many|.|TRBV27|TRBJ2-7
CASSLDGRMPYEQYF
TGTGCCAGCAGTTTAGATGGGCGCATGCCCTACGAGCAGTACTTC
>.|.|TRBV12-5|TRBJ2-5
CASGLVGFSSRALAGQYF
TGTGCTAGTGGTTTGGTAGGGTTTTCAAGCAGGGCCCTGGCCGGCCAGTACTTC
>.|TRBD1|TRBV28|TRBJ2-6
CASSWGNRGSGANVLTF
TGTGCCAGCAGTTGGGGGAACAGGGGGTCTGGGGCCAACGTCCTGACTTTC
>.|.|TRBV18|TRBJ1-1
CASSPRTIEVTEAFF
TGTGCCAGCTCACCAAGGACCATTGAAGTCACTGAAGCTTTCTTT
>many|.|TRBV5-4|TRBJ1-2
CASRGDSSYGYTF
TGTGCCAGCAGGGGCGACAGTTCATATGGCTACACCTTC
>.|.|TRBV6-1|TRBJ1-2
CASSPLGDGYTF
TGTGCCAGCAGTCCCCTCGGGGATGGCTACACCTTC
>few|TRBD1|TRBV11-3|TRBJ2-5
CASSLYRGETQYF
TGTGCCAGCAGCCTCTACAGGGGAGAGACCCAGTACTTC
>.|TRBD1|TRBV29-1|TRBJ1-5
CSVAGQGANEPQHF
TGCAGCGTAGCGGGACAGGGGGCGAATGAGCCCCAGCATTTT
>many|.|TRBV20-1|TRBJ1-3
CSASQPGAGNTIYF
TGCAGTGCTAGTCAACCAGGTGCAGGAAACACCATATATTTT
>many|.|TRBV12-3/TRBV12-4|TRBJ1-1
CASSPLGVGPTEAFF
TGTGCCAGCAGCCCCTTAGGGGTGGGGCCCACTGAAGCTTTCTTT
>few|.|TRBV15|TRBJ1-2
CATSRARTAYGYTF
TGTGCCACCAGCAGAGCTAGGACAGCTTATGGCTACACCTTC
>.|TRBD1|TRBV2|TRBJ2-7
CASIDPGRAGGSHEQYF
TGTGCCAGCATAGACCCGGGCAGGGCAGGGGGTAGTCACGAGCAGTACTTC
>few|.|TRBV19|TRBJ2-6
CASSIKGQLSGANVLTF
TGTGCCAGTAGTATAAAAGGACAACTCTCTGGGGCCAACGTCCTGACTTTC
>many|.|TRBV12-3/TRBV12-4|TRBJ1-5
CASSYRDANQPQHF
TGTGCCAGCAGTTACAGGGATGCCAATCAGCCCCAGCATTTT
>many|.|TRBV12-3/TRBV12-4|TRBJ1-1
CASSLSSRGNTEAFF
TGTGCCAGCAGTTTATCATCGAGGGGCAACACTGAAGCTTTCTTT
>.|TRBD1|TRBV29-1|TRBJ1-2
CSGRQGSYGYTF
TGCAGCGGGAGACAGGGAAGCTATGGCTACACCTTC
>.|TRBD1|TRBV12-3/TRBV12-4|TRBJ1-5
CASSLGTGATFSNQPQHF
TGTGCCAGCAGTTTGGGGACAGGGGCGACATTTAGCAATCAGCCGCAGCATTTT
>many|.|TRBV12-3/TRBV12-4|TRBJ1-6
CASSPPYKLSPLHF
TGTGCCAGCAGTCCACCGTATAAGCTCTCACCCCTCCACTTT
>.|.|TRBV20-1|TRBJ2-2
CSSLTWGADTGELFF
TGCAGTTCGCTAACATGGGGCGCAGACACCGGGGAGCTGTTTTTT
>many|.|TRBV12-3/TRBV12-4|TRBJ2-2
CASQYTGELFF
TGTGCCAGCCAATACACCGGGGAGCTGTTTTTT
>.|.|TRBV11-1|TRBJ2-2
CASSPAGGQGTGELFF
TGTGCCAGCAGTCCGGCCGGGGGGCAGGGCACCGGGGAGCTGTTTTTT
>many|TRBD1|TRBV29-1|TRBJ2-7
CSVDGQGGHEQYF
TGCAGCGTGGATGGACAGGGGGGTCACGAGCAGTACTTC
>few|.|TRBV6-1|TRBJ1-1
CASSEMGSLNTEAFF
TGTGCCAGCAGTGAAATGGGCAGCTTGAACACTGAAGCTTTCTTT
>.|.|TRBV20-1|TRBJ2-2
CSARDRGNTGELFF
TGCAGTGCTAGAGATAGGGGTAACACCGGGGAGCTGTTTTTT